This is a list of T cell receptor beta chains from one sample in a study of Tregs in tolerant kidney transplant recipients. Only in-frame clones appear in the TCRdb table, and some are missing; sequencing was by immunoSEQ multiplex PCR. The sample carries roughly 69,000 clones, 98% recorded once. Sequences were derived from Tregs from blood, sampled before the transplant. The source of these receptors is a human donor who received a combined kidney and bone marrow transplant. The CDR3 runs from the conserved cysteine through the conserved F or W.

V	J	CDR3
TRBV2	TRBJ1-2	CASTWTEPYGYTF
TRBV6-1	TRBJ2-3	CASSGRTGTSTDTQYF
TRBV5-4	TRBJ2-3	CASSFEVSTDTQYF
TRBV28	TRBJ1-6	CASSEHGQGGSPLHF
TRBV11-3	TRBJ1-2	CASSPTGNYGYTF
TRBV30	TRBJ1-4	CAWSKGAVEKLFF
TRBV7-8	TRBJ1-6	CASSTQNSPLHF
TRBV11-3	TRBJ2-7	CASSLGGSTYEQYF
TRBV6-6	TRBJ1-3	CASSYSTGNTIYF
TRBV10-3	TRBJ1-6	CAISEGQGPFEPLHF
TRBV21-1	TRBJ2-3	CASSKAKREWTDTQYF
TRBV7-2	TRBJ1-4	CASTFGPGGEKLFF
TRBV7-9	TRBJ2-3	CASSLLLTSGRWVTDTQYF
TRBV7-8	TRBJ2-5	CASSSLRETQYF
TRBV9	TRBJ2-7	CASSVSESSSYEQYF
TRBV30	TRBJ2-1	CACHSGTSGLHEQFF
TRBV30	TRBJ1-4	CAWSVHGSTNEKLFF
TRBV7-9	TRBJ2-3	CASSLASGRVADTQYF
TRBV28	TRBJ2-7	CASSLPRGAHYEQYF
TRBV10-3	TRBJ1-5	CAISEVRQGGSSNQPQHF
TRBV2	TRBJ1-6	CASKGQGANNSPLHF
TRBV7-2	TRBJ2-2	CASSPIPGGAGELFF
TRBV30	TRBJ2-3	CAWSVSGQITDTQYF
TRBV10-3	TRBJ2-5	CAISAGLAGSETQYF
TRBV7-9	TRBJ2-1	CASSAGTSGGSSYNEQFF
TRBV19	TRBJ1-2	CASSMGRPDSQDGYTF
TRBV9	TRBJ1-1	CASSVEGLSNTEAFF
TRBV11-1	TRBJ1-5	CASSRGQGNQPQHF
TRBV5-1	TRBJ2-5	CASSLIAGGLETQYF